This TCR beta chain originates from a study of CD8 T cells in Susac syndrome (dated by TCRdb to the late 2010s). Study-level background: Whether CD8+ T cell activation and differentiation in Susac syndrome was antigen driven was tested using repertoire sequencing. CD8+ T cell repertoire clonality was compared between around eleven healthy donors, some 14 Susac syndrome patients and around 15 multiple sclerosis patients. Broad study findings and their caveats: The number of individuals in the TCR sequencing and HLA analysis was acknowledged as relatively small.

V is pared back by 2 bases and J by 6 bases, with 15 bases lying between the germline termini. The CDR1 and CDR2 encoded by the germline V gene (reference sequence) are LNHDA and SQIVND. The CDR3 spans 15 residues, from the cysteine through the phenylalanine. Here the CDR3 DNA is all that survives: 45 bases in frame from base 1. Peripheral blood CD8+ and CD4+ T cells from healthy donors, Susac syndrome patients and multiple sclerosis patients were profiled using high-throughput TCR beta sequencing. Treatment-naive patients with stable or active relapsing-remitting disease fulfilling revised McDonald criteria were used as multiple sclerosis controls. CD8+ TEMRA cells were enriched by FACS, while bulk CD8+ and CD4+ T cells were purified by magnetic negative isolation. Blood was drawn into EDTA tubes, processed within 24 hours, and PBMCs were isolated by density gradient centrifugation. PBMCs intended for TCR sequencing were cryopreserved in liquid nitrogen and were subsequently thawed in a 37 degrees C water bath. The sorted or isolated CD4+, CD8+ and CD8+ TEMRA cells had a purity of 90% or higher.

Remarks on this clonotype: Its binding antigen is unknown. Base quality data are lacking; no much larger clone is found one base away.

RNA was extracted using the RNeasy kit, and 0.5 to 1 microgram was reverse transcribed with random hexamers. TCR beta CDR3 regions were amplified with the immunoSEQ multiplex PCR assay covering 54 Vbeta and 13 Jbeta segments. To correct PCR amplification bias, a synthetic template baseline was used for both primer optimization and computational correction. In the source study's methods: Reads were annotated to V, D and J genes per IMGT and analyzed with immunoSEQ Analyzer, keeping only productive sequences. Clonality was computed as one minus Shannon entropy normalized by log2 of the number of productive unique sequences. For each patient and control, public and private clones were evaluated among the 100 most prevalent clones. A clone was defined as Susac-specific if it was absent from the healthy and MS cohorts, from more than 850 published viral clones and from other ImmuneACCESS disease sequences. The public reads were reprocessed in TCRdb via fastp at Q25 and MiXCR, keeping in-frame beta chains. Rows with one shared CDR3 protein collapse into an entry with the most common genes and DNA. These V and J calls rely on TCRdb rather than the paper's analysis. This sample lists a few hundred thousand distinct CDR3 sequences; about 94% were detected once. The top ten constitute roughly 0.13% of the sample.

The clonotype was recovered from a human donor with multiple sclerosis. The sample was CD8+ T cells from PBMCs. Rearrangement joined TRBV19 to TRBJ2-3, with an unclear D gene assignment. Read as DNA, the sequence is TGTGCCAGTAGTATATTCGGTGGCGCCTTGGATACGCAGTATTTT. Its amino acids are CASSIFGGALDTQYF.